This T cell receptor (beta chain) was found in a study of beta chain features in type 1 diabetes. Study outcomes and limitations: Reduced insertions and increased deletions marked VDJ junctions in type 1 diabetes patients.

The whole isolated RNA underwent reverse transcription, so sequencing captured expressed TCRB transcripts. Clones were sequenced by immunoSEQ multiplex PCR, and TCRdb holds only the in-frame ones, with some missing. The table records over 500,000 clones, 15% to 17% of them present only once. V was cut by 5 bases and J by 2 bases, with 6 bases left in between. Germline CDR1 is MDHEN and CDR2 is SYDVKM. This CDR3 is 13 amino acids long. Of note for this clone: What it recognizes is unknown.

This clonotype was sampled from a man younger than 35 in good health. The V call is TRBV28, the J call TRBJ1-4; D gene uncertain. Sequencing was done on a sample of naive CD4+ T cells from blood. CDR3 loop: CASSPTTNEKLFF. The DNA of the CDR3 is TGTGCCAGCAGTCCTACCACTAATGAAAAACTGTTTTTT.